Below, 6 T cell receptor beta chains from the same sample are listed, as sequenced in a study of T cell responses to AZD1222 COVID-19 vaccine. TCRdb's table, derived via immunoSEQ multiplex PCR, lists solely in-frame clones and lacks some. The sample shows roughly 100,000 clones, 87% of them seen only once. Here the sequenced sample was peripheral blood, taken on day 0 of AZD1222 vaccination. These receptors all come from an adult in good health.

This CDR3 is CASSQHNPMGNEQFF. Written as DNA, the CDR3 is TGTGCCAGCAGTCAACATAATCCCATGGGGAATGAGCAGTTCTTC. The chain recombines TRBV4-2 with TRBJ2-1; D remains unclear. CDR3 length: 15 amino acids. The germline V and J ends were trimmed by 6 bases and 7 bases, with 19 bases remaining between them. Germline CDR1 is LGHNA and CDR2 is YNFKEQ.

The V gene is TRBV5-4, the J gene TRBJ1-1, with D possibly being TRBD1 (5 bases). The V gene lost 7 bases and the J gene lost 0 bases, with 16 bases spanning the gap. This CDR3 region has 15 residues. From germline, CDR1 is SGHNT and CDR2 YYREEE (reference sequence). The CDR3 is CASGGQGSMNTEAFF. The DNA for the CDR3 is TGTGCCAGCGGTGGTCAGGGCTCAATGAACACTGAAGCTTTCTTT.

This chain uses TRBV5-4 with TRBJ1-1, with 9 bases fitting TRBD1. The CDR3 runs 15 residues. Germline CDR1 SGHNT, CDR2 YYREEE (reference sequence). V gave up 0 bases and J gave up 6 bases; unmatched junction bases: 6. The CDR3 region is CASSLGGDRGAEAFF. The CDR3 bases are TGTGCCAGCAGCTTGGGAGGTGACAGGGGGGCTGAAGCTTTCTTT.

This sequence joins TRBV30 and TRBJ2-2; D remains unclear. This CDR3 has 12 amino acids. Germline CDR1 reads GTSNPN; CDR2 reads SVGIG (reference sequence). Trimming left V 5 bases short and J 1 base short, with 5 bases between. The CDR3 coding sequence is TGTGCCTGGGGACGGAACACCGGGGAGCTGTTTTTT. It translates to CAWGRNTGELFF. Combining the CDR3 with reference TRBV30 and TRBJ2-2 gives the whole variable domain SQTIHQWPATLVQPVGSPLSLECTVEGTSNPNLYWYRQAAGRGLQLLFYSVGIGQISSEVPQNLSASRPQDRQFILSSKKLLLSDSGFYLCAWGRNTGELFFGEGSRLTVL.

This chain's CDR3 is CASSVVGQGITDTQYF. The CDR3 nucleotides read TGTGCCAGCAGCGTAGTCGGACAGGGAATAACAGATACGCAGTATTTT. V usage is TRBV9 and J usage is TRBJ2-3; 8 bases are shared with TRBD1. The germline V gene encodes CDR1 SGDLS and CDR2 YYNGEE. This CDR3 spans 16 amino acids. V gave up 0 bases and J gave up 3 bases; unmatched junction bases: 6. Full variable domain (remainder filled in from reference TRBV9 and TRBJ2-3): DSGVTQTPKHLITATGQRVTLRCSPRSGDLSVYWYQQSLDQGLQFLIQYYNGEERAKGNILERFSAQQFPDLHSELNLSSLELGDSALYFCASSVVGQGITDTQYFGPGTRLTVL.

In nucleotides, the CDR3 is TGTGCCAGCAGCCAACAGGGGGCTAGTGAGCAGTTCTTC. It is translated as CASSQQGASEQFF. This chain joins TRBV6-2 or TRBV6-3 and TRBJ2-1; TRBD1 matches 9 bases. CDR1 is MNHEY, CDR2 SVGEGT, per germline. Germline trimming cut 6 bases from V and 9 bases from J; bases unmatched to any gene: 6. CDR3 length: 13 residues.